This TCR beta chain came from a study of memory CD8 T cells in hepatitis C reinfection. Study details: Between 3 and 8 weeks after reinfection detection, peak samples were drawn.

V dropped 4 bases and J dropped 5; count of bases not matched to a gene: 6. Germline-derived CDR1 and CDR2 are SGHDT and YYEEEE. The length of the CDR3 is 14 residues. This table comes from immunoSEQ multiplex PCR, and its TCRdb copy is limited to in-frame clones, with some not included. The table has about 45,000 clones, 88% seen once. The sample's time point: peak reinfection, 3 to 8 weeks after reinfection detection. TCR sequencing was done directly ex vivo on sorted cells, without expansion in vitro. Control naive CD8 T cells came from a couple of donors at all three reinfection time points. Notes on the study in general: With roughly five donors, public clonotype conclusions could not be definitive.

Comments on this clone: Antigen specificity is unknown.

The receptor's source is a man aged 18 to 30 with hepatitis C virus infection. The V gene is TRBV5-6, the J gene TRBJ2-5; the match to TRBD1 covers 9 bases. The sequencing input was naive CD8+ T cells sorted from blood. CDR3 bases: TGTGCCAGCAGCCTAGGGACAGGGAAGGAGACCCAGTACTTC. Protein: CASSLGTGKETQYF.